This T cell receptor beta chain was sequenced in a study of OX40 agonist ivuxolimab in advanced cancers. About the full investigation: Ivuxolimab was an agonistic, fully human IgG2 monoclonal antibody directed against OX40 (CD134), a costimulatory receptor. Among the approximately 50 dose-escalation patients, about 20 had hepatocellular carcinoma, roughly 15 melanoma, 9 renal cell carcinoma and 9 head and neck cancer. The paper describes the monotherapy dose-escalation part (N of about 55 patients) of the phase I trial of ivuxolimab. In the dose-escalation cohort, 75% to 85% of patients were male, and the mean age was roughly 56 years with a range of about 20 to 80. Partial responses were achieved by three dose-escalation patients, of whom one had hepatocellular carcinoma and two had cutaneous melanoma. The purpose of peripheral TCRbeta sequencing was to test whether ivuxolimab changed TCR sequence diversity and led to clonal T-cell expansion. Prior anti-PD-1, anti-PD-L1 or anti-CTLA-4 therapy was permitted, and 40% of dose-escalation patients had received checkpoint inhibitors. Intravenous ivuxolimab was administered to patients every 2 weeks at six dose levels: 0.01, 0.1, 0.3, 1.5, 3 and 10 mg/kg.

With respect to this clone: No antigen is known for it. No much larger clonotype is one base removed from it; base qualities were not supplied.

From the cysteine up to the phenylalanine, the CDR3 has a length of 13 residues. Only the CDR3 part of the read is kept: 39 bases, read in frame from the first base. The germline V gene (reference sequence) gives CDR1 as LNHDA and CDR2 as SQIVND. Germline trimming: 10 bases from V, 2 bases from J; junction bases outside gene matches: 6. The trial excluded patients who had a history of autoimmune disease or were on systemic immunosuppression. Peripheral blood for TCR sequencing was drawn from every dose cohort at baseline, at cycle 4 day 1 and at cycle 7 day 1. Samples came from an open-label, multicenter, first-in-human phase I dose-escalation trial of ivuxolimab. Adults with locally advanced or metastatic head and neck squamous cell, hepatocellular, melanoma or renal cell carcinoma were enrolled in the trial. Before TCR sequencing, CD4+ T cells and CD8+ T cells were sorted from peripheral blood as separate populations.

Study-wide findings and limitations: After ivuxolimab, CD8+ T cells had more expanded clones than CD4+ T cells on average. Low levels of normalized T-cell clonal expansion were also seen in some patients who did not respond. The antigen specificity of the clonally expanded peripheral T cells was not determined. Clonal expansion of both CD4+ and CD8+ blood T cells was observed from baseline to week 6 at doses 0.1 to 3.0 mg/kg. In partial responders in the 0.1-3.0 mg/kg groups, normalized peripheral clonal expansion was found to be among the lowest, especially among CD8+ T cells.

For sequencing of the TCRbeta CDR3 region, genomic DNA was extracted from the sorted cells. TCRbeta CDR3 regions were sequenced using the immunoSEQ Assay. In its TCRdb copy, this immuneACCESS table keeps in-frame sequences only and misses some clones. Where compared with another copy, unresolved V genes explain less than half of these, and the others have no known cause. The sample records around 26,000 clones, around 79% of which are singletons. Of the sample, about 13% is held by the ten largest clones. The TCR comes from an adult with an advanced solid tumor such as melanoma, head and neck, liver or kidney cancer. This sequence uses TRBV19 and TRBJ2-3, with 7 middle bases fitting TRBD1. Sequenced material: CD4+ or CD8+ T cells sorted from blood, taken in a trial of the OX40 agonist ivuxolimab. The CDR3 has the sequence CATRGQSTDTQYF. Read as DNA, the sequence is TGTGCCACAAGGGGGCAGTCCACAGATACGCAGTATTTT.